These T cell receptor beta chains were read from a single sample in a study of blood T cell repertoires in COVID-19. The repertoire was sequenced with immunoSEQ multiplex PCR; TCRdb's copy has only in-frame clones and lacks some. This sample has about 100,000 clones, with around 88% found just once. Sequences were obtained from peripheral blood. These receptors all stem from a man older than 75 with acute or convalescent COVID-19. Each CDR3 is given with its conserved first and last residue. D genes are given only for firm matches. For some rows the clone size is stated as once, few or many, or as a class when expanded; others skip it.

clone_size d_call j_call cdr3_length v_call cdr3_nt cdr3_aa
NA NA TRBJ2-3 13 TRBV5-1 TGCGCCAGCAGCTCCAACGGTGGAGGTACGCAGTATTTT CASSSNGGGTQYF
NA NA TRBJ2-1 13 TRBV9 TGTGCCAGCAGCGCGTTAGTGAACAATGAGCAGTTCTTC CASSALVNNEQFF
NA NA TRBJ1-1 14 TRBV29-1 TGCAGCGTTCAGGTAGGATCTCTGAACACTGAAGCTTTCTTT CSVQVGSLNTEAFF
NA TRBD1 TRBJ2-7 15 TRBV6-6 TGTGCCAGCAGTTACTCCACCGGACAGGGTTACGAGCAGTACTTC CASSYSTGQGYEQYF
NA TRBD1 TRBJ1-1 14 TRBV27 TGTGCCAGCAGAGACAGGGAATTCGGCACTGAAGCTTTCTTT CASRDREFGTEAFF
NA NA TRBJ1-4 16 TRBV19 TGTGCCAGTAGTATAGATCTAGGAGGACGAGTCGAAAAACTGTTTTTT CASSIDLGGRVEKLFF
NA NA TRBJ1-3 14 TRBV6-6 TGTGCCAGCAGTAGACTGATCTCTGGAAACACCATATATTTT CASSRLISGNTIYF
NA NA TRBJ1-6 14 TRBV6-5 TGTGCCAGCAGAACGGGGGGGCCTAATTCACCCCTCCACTTT CASRTGGPNSPLHF
NA TRBD1 TRBJ2-7 15 TRBV5-3 TGTGCCAGAAGCAATTCCCGGGACAGAACCTACGAGCAGTACTTC CARSNSRDRTYEQYF
NA TRBD1 TRBJ1-5 15 TRBV4-3 TGCGCCAGCAGCCAAGCGACAGGGGGGCGTCAGCCCCAGCATTTT CASSQATGGRQPQHF
few TRBD2 TRBJ2-1 15 TRBV2 TGTGCCAGCAGTGAAATAGCGGGAGCTTCGAATGAGCAGTTCTTC CASSEIAGASNEQFF
NA TRBD2 TRBJ2-3 16 TRBV18 TGTGCCAGCTCACCAAGAGCGGGAGTAAACACAGATACGCAGTATTTT CASSPRAGVNTDTQYF
NA NA TRBJ2-7 12 TRBV29-1 TGCAGCGTTGATTACGGCTCCTACGAGCAGTACTTC CSVDYGSYEQYF
NA NA TRBJ2-1 12 TRBV24-1 TGTGCCACCAGTAAGGAGGTCGATGAGCAGTTCTTC CATSKEVDEQFF
NA NA TRBJ1-2 13 TRBV28 TGTGCCAGCAGTTTTCCAGGGGAAGGAGGCTACACCTTC CASSFPGEGGYTF
NA TRBD2 TRBJ2-2 18 TRBV27 TGTGCCAGCAGTCCCATTTTACTAGCGGGAGTACCCACCGGGGAGCTGTTTTTT CASSPILLAGVPTGELFF
NA TRBD1 TRBJ2-7 13 TRBV2 TGTGCCAGCAGTGGACAGGGTACAAGCGAGCAGTACTTC CASSGQGTSEQYF
few TRBD2 TRBJ2-1 15 TRBV28 TGTGCCAGCAGTTTTAGCGGGAGGGCCGTGAATGAGCAGTTCTTC CASSFSGRAVNEQFF
NA NA TRBJ2-1 14 TRBV28 TGTGCCAGCAGTTTAAGCGGGCCGAACAATGAGCAGTTCTTC CASSLSGPNNEQFF
few TRBD2 TRBJ2-7 16 TRBV27 TGTGCCAGCAGAGGCAGCCGGACTAGCAGTATCCACGAGCAGTACTTC CASRGSRTSSIHEQYF
NA TRBD1 TRBJ2-4 11 TRBV28 TGTGCCAGCAGTCTACAGGGGATTCAGTACTTC CASSLQGIQYF
NA TRBD1 TRBJ2-1 18 TRBV10-1 TGCGCCACCGCCCGGGACAGGGGATCAAATCGCTTATACAATGAGCAGTTCTTC CATARDRGSNRLYNEQFF
NA TRBD2 TRBJ2-1 17 TRBV7-2 TGTGCCAGCAGCTTAGGGCTAGCGGGCGCCAACCTCAATGAGCAGTTCTTC CASSLGLAGANLNEQFF
NA TRBD2 TRBJ2-1 14 TRBV29-1 TGCAGCGTTGCCCTAGCGGGAGCTTTCAATGAGCAGTTCTTC CSVALAGAFNEQFF
NA TRBD2 TRBJ2-1 15 TRBV5-8 TGTGCCAGCAGCCTGGGACTAGGCGACCTCAATGAGCAGTTCTTC CASSLGLGDLNEQFF
NA NA TRBJ2-2 14 TRBV19 TGTGCCAGTAGTATACAGGTCAATACCGGGGAGCTGTTTTTT CASSIQVNTGELFF
once NA TRBJ2-5 13 TRBV11-2 TGTGCCAGCAGCTTACATCTAGCGGAGACCCAGTACTTC CASSLHLAETQYF
NA TRBD1 TRBJ2-2 16 TRBV30 TGTGCCTGGAGTGGGGTCAGGGGGATAATCGCCGGGGAGCTGTTTTTT CAWSGVRGIIAGELFF
NA NA TRBJ1-3 14 TRBV19 TGTGCCAGTAAAGACAGTCAAGCTGGAAACACCATATATTTT CASKDSQAGNTIYF
NA TRBD2 TRBJ2-3 14 TRBV5-1 TGCGCCAGCAGCGCCGGGAGGGAGGCCGATACGCAGTATTTT CASSAGREADTQYF
NA TRBD2 TRBJ2-7 14 TRBV2 TGTGCCAGCAGTGAGGGGACTAGCGTGGACGAGCAGTACTTC CASSEGTSVDEQYF
NA TRBD2 TRBJ2-1 13 TRBV9 TGTGCCAGTTCTAGCGGGAGAGGGGATGAGCAGTTCTTC CASSSGRGDEQFF
NA NA TRBJ1-4 12 TRBV5-4 TGTGCCAGCAGCTTGGGACAAGAAAAACTGTTTTTT CASSLGQEKLFF
NA TRBD1 TRBJ1-4 13 TRBV6-5 TGTGCCAGCCGGGGACAGCCTAATGAAAAACTGTTTTTT CASRGQPNEKLFF
few NA TRBJ2-3 16 TRBV5-1 TGCGCCAGCAACCCCCGGGGGACAGAACGCACAGATACGCAGTATTTT CASNPRGTERTDTQYF
NA NA TRBJ2-7 12 TRBV10-3 TGTGCCATCAGTGGGGGCGGGGCCGAGCAGTACTTC CAISGGGAEQYF
NA TRBD2 TRBJ2-7 13 TRBV27 TGTGCCAGCCGCCCCAGCGGGAGAGGCGAGCAGTACTTC CASRPSGRGEQYF
NA NA TRBJ2-3 17 TRBV5-4 TGTGCCAGCAGCTTGGTAGGCAGGCATGAAGTTACAGATACGCAGTATTTT CASSLVGRHEVTDTQYF
NA NA TRBJ2-7 14 TRBV12-2 TGTGCAAGTCGCCCAGAAGGAGGGGGCGACGAGCAGTACTTC CASRPEGGGDEQYF
once TRBD2 TRBJ2-7 16 TRBV27 TGTGCCAGCAGTCCGGGGACTAGCGGTCGAGTCTACGAGCAGTACTTC CASSPGTSGRVYEQYF
NA TRBD1 TRBJ2-7 15 TRBV30 TGTGCCTGGATCCCTGGGGGACAGGGGGGATACGAGCAGTACTTC CAWIPGGQGGYEQYF
once NA TRBJ2-2 15 TRBV5-4 TGTGCCAGCAGCTCGACAGGATTGAACACCGGGGAGCTGTTTTTT CASSSTGLNTGELFF
once TRBD2 TRBJ2-1 16 TRBV6-4 TGTGCCAGGCCTTATAATCTAGCGGGATTCTACAATGAGCAGTTCTTC CARPYNLAGFYNEQFF
NA NA TRBJ1-2 14 TRBV10-3 TGTGCCATCAGTGATACCAGGGTCAACTATGGCTACACCTTC CAISDTRVNYGYTF
NA NA TRBJ2-1 14 TRBV7-2 TGTGCCAGCGGCAGGGTCCCCGGGGGTTATGAGCAGTTCTTC CASGRVPGGYEQFF
NA NA TRBJ1-2 11 TRBV6-6 TGTGCCAGCTCCGCAGTCTATGGCTACACCTTC CASSAVYGYTF
NA NA TRBJ1-5 16 TRBV28 TGTGCCAGCAGCACCTACCTGGGCAGGGGCAATCAGCCCCAGCATTTT CASSTYLGRGNQPQHF
NA NA TRBJ2-1 14 TRBV3-1/TRBV3-2 TGTGCCAGCAGCCCCCGGGGTAGGGTTCGTGAGCAGTTCTTC CASSPRGRVREQFF
NA NA TRBJ1-2 13 TRBV7-9 TGTGCCAGCAGCTTATACCTATCCTATGGCTACACCTTC CASSLYLSYGYTF
NA NA TRBJ2-7 14 TRBV7-2 TGTGCCAGCAGCTTTAGCGGTCAACCCTACGAGCAGTACTTC CASSFSGQPYEQYF
NA TRBD2 TRBJ2-3 17 TRBV3-1/TRBV3-2 TGTGCCAGCAGAAAATTAGCGGGCCCACACCTGGGAGATACGCAGTATTTT CASRKLAGPHLGDTQYF
NA NA TRBJ2-7 16 TRBV5-1 TGCGCCAGCAGCTTGGCCCTCAGGGCAAGCTTGGACGAGCAGTACTTC CASSLALRASLDEQYF
NA TRBD2 TRBJ2-2 15 TRBV4-3 TGCGCCAGCAGGTTAGCGGGAGTAGGCACCGGGGAGCTGTTTTTT CASRLAGVGTGELFF
NA NA TRBJ2-2 14 TRBV28 TGTGCCAGCAGCCCCGATAGTTTTATCGGGGAACTGTTTTTT CASSPDSFIGELFF
NA TRBD2 TRBJ2-2 20 TRBV5-1 TGCGCCAGCAGCCAATTCCCGGGACTAGCGGGAGGGCCGAACACCGGGGAGCTGTTTTTT CASSQFPGLAGGPNTGELFF
once TRBD1 TRBJ2-2 17 TRBV19 TGTGCCAGTAGTATTCAACCTGGACAGGCGAACACCGGGGAGCTGTTTTTT CASSIQPGQANTGELFF
few TRBD2 TRBJ2-7 15 TRBV19 TGTGCCAGTAGTGTCCTCCCGGGAGGGACCTACGAGCAGTACTTC CASSVLPGGTYEQYF
NA NA TRBJ2-5 15 TRBV9 TGTGCCAGCAGCGTAGGGCTAGCAAATGGAGAGACCCAGTACTTC CASSVGLANGETQYF
NA NA TRBJ1-1 14 TRBV3-1/TRBV3-2 TGTGCCAGCAGCCAAGAGGAGGGAGTCACTGAAGCTTTCTTT CASSQEEGVTEAFF
NA NA TRBJ2-5 14 TRBV7-7 TGTGCTAGCAGCCTTTTCGGGGTGCAAGAGACCCAGTACTTC CASSLFGVQETQYF